These T cell receptor beta chains were read from a single sample in a study of T cell clonotyping in hematopoietic cell transplantation. The assay was immunoSEQ multiplex PCR, and TCRdb's table has in-frame clones only and misses some. The table shows 1,100 or so clones, with 80% to 95% occurring only once. The starting material was PBMCs, obtained 180 days after allogeneic stem cell transplant. Receptors were obtained from a male patient between 45 and 59 years old who had an allogeneic stem cell transplant from a related donor, so T cells may come from the graft donor. Some clones in this sample may be carry-over from other donors' samples. The CDR3 runs from the conserved cysteine through the conserved F or W. The order of the fields is V gene, J gene, clone size, D gene, CDR3 protein, CDR3 DNA. D genes are given only for firm matches. Only part of the rows carry a size: once, few, many, or a class if the clone is expanded.

v_call: TRBV7-8
j_call: TRBJ1-5
clone_size: NA
d_call: TRBD1
cdr3_aa: CASSLQGAGRNQPQHF
cdr3_nt: TGTGCCAGCAGCTTACAGGGGGCCGGGAGGAATCAGCCCCAGCATTTT

v_call: TRBV2
j_call: TRBJ2-1
clone_size: NA
d_call: TRBD1
cdr3_aa: CASLGEWTGETSYNEQFF
cdr3_nt: TGTGCCAGCCTCGGTGAATGGACAGGGGAAACCTCCTACAATGAGCAGTTCTTC

v_call: TRBV6-1
j_call: TRBJ1-5
clone_size: NA
d_call: TRBD1
cdr3_aa: CASSEAPQGDQPQHF
cdr3_nt: TGTGCCAGCAGTGAAGCGCCTCAGGGGGATCAGCCCCAGCATTTT

v_call: TRBV7-9
j_call: TRBJ1-1
clone_size: NA
d_call: NA
cdr3_aa: CASSLARGTEAFF
cdr3_nt: TGTGCCAGCAGCTTAGCTAGGGGAACTGAAGCTTTCTTT

v_call: TRBV25-1
j_call: TRBJ2-7
clone_size: NA
d_call: NA
cdr3_aa: CASSDNYEQYF
cdr3_nt: TGTGCCAGCAGCGACAACTACGAGCAGTACTTC

v_call: TRBV27
j_call: TRBJ1-1
clone_size: NA
d_call: NA
cdr3_aa: CASSGRTAGAEAFF
cdr3_nt: TGTGCCAGCAGTGGGCGGACAGCAGGCGCTGAAGCTTTCTTT

v_call: TRBV6-1
j_call: TRBJ1-1
clone_size: NA
d_call: NA
cdr3_aa: CASSGLRDLGGEGTEAFF
cdr3_nt: TGTGCCAGCAGTGGACTCCGGGACCTAGGGGGGGAAGGCACTGAAGCTTTCTTT

v_call: TRBV7-9
j_call: TRBJ2-3
clone_size: NA
d_call: NA
cdr3_aa: CASSLGTDTQYF
cdr3_nt: TGTGCCAGCAGCTTAGGTACAGATACGCAGTATTTT

v_call: TRBV18
j_call: TRBJ2-7
clone_size: NA
d_call: NA
cdr3_aa: CASSPNLWEQYF
cdr3_nt: TGTGCCAGCTCACCTAATCTATGGGAGCAGTACTTC

v_call: TRBV19
j_call: TRBJ2-7
clone_size: NA
d_call: NA
cdr3_aa: CASSIVPTGEQYF
cdr3_nt: TGTGCCAGTAGTATAGTCCCTACTGGCGAGCAGTACTTC

v_call: TRBV11-3
j_call: TRBJ2-7
clone_size: NA
d_call: NA
cdr3_aa: CASSLDPGPHYEQYF
cdr3_nt: TGTGCCAGCAGCTTAGATCCGGGACCTCATTACGAGCAGTACTTC

v_call: TRBV28
j_call: TRBJ2-7
clone_size: NA
d_call: NA
cdr3_aa: CATFNRDIFRPLSSYEQYF
cdr3_nt: TGTGCCACCTTTAACCGGGACATCTTCAGGCCCCTGAGCTCCTACGAGCAGTACTTC

v_call: TRBV28
j_call: TRBJ1-5
clone_size: NA
d_call: TRBD1
cdr3_aa: CASSLPDRDGDSNQPQHF
cdr3_nt: TGTGCCAGCAGTTTGCCGGACAGGGATGGGGATAGCAATCAGCCCCAGCATTTT

v_call: TRBV11-2
j_call: TRBJ2-3
clone_size: NA
d_call: NA
cdr3_aa: CASTPGLDTPDTQYF
cdr3_nt: TGTGCCAGCACCCCGGGGCTCGATACCCCAGATACGCAGTATTTT

v_call: TRBV27
j_call: TRBJ2-7
clone_size: NA
d_call: NA
cdr3_aa: CARRVSSYEQYF
cdr3_nt: TGTGCCAGGAGGGTTAGCTCCTACGAGCAGTACTTC

v_call: TRBV11-2
j_call: TRBJ1-5
clone_size: NA
d_call: NA
cdr3_aa: CASSLGTGQPQHF
cdr3_nt: TGTGCCAGCAGCTTAGGCACAGGGCAGCCCCAGCATTTT

v_call: TRBV6-1
j_call: TRBJ2-2
clone_size: NA
d_call: NA
cdr3_aa: CAGGRVNTGELFF
cdr3_nt: TGTGCCGGGGGCAGGGTCAACACCGGGGAGCTGTTTTTT

v_call: TRBV28
j_call: TRBJ1-4
clone_size: NA
d_call: NA
cdr3_aa: CASSLSGWEKLFF
cdr3_nt: TGTGCCAGCAGTTTATCGGGGTGGGAAAAACTGTTTTTT

v_call: TRBV7-6
j_call: TRBJ2-5
clone_size: NA
d_call: TRBD2
cdr3_aa: CASSLRTSGGTLIETQYF
cdr3_nt: TGTGCCAGCAGCCTCCGGACTAGCGGGGGTACACTCATTGAGACCCAGTACTTC

v_call: TRBV6-1
j_call: TRBJ2-7
clone_size: once
d_call: NA
cdr3_aa: CASRQVAYEQYF
cdr3_nt: TGTGCCAGCAGACAGGTTGCCTACGAGCAGTACTTC

v_call: TRBV27
j_call: TRBJ2-7
clone_size: once
d_call: NA
cdr3_aa: CASSPTTGYEQYF
cdr3_nt: TGTGCCAGCAGTCCCACGACAGGCTACGAGCAGTACTTC

v_call: TRBV30
j_call: TRBJ1-1
clone_size: NA
d_call: TRBD1
cdr3_aa: CASDRAGNTEAFF
cdr3_nt: TGTGCCTCCGACAGGGCGGGGAACACTGAAGCTTTCTTT

v_call: TRBV29-1
j_call: TRBJ2-7
clone_size: NA
d_call: NA
cdr3_aa: CSVSLTGPYEQYF
cdr3_nt: TGCAGCGTTTCCCTGACGGGACCCTACGAGCAGTACTTC

v_call: TRBV10-3
j_call: TRBJ2-1
clone_size: NA
d_call: NA
cdr3_aa: CAIKGAGYNEQFF
cdr3_nt: TGTGCCATCAAGGGAGCGGGCTACAATGAGCAGTTCTTC

v_call: TRBV6-1
j_call: TRBJ1-6
clone_size: NA
d_call: NA
cdr3_aa: CASSELEGRFLSSSYNSPLHF
cdr3_nt: TGTGCCAGCAGTGAATTAGAGGGGCGATTTCTTTCTAGCTCCTATAATTCACCCCTCCACTTT

v_call: TRBV15
j_call: TRBJ1-1
clone_size: NA
d_call: NA
cdr3_aa: CATSKQGGGTEAFF
cdr3_nt: TGTGCCACCAGCAAACAGGGCGGGGGGACTGAAGCTTTCTTT

v_call: TRBV7-9
j_call: TRBJ1-1
clone_size: NA
d_call: NA
cdr3_aa: CASSSRTVNTEAFF
cdr3_nt: TGTGCCAGCAGCTCCCGGACGGTGAACACTGAAGCTTTCTTT

v_call: TRBV6-6
j_call: TRBJ1-6
clone_size: NA
d_call: NA
cdr3_aa: CASSYPMQPGDSPLHF
cdr3_nt: TGTGCCAGCAGTTACCCGATGCAACCGGGGGACTCACCCCTCCACTTT

v_call: TRBV11-3
j_call: TRBJ2-3
clone_size: NA
d_call: TRBD2
cdr3_aa: CASSPGGSGSTDTQYF
cdr3_nt: TGTGCCAGCAGCCCTGGGGGTAGCGGGAGCACAGATACGCAGTATTTT

v_call: TRBV18
j_call: TRBJ1-4
clone_size: large
d_call: NA
cdr3_aa: CASSPFWTLEKLFF
cdr3_nt: TGTGCCAGCTCACCATTCTGGACACTAGAAAAACTGTTTTTT

v_call: TRBV19
j_call: TRBJ2-2
clone_size: NA
d_call: TRBD2
cdr3_aa: CASSISSRGALSGELFF
cdr3_nt: TGTGCCAGTAGTATCTCGTCGCGGGGGGCCTTGAGCGGGGAGCTGTTTTTT

v_call: TRBV5-1
j_call: TRBJ2-1
clone_size: NA
d_call: TRBD2
cdr3_aa: CASSLVAGGINEQFF
cdr3_nt: TGCGCCAGCAGCTTGGTAGCGGGAGGTATTAATGAGCAGTTCTTC

v_call: TRBV11-1
j_call: TRBJ1-2
clone_size: NA
d_call: NA
cdr3_aa: CASSFFPDGYGYTF
cdr3_nt: TGTGCCAGCAGCTTCTTTCCAGATGGCTATGGCTACACCTTC

v_call: TRBV29-1
j_call: TRBJ2-7
clone_size: NA
d_call: NA
cdr3_aa: CSVQTDSYEQYF
cdr3_nt: TGCAGCGTGCAGACAGACTCCTACGAGCAGTACTTC

v_call: TRBV14
j_call: TRBJ1-1
clone_size: NA
d_call: NA
cdr3_aa: CASSQAAGGNTEAFF
cdr3_nt: TGTGCCAGCAGCCAAGCGGCAGGAGGGAACACTGAAGCTTTCTTT

v_call: TRBV28
j_call: TRBJ1-6
clone_size: NA
d_call: TRBD1
cdr3_aa: CASGQGDSPLHF
cdr3_nt: TGTGCCAGCGGACAGGGTGATTCACCCCTCCACTTT

v_call: TRBV10-3
j_call: TRBJ2-7
clone_size: NA
d_call: NA
cdr3_aa: CAISLVPYEQYF
cdr3_nt: TGTGCCATCAGTCTCGTCCCCTACGAGCAGTACTTC

v_call: TRBV7-9
j_call: TRBJ1-5
clone_size: NA
d_call: NA
cdr3_aa: CASSLGQSNQPQHF
cdr3_nt: TGTGCCAGCAGCTTGGGCCAGAGCAATCAGCCCCAGCATTTT

v_call: TRBV9
j_call: TRBJ1-3
clone_size: NA
d_call: NA
cdr3_aa: CASSVGRAVGNTIYF
cdr3_nt: TGTGCCAGCAGCGTAGGACGGGCCGTCGGAAACACCATATATTTT

v_call: TRBV5-1
j_call: TRBJ2-5
clone_size: NA
d_call: NA
cdr3_aa: CASSLEGNLKETQYF
cdr3_nt: TGCGCCAGCAGCTTGGAGGGGAACCTAAAAGAGACCCAGTACTTC

v_call: TRBV27
j_call: TRBJ2-2
clone_size: NA
d_call: NA
cdr3_aa: CASSLRRVSTGELFF
cdr3_nt: TGTGCCAGCAGCCTAAGGCGGGTATCAACCGGGGAGCTGTTTTTT

v_call: TRBV19
j_call: TRBJ1-2
clone_size: NA
d_call: NA
cdr3_aa: CASTSGRGGGYGYTF
cdr3_nt: TGTGCCAGTACCTCTGGGAGAGGGGGTGGCTATGGCTACACCTTC

v_call: TRBV4-2
j_call: TRBJ1-3
clone_size: once
d_call: NA
cdr3_aa: CASSQGVVGIDGNTIYF
cdr3_nt: TGTGCCAGCAGCCAAGGGGTTGTTGGGATCGATGGAAACACCATATATTTT

v_call: TRBV2
j_call: TRBJ2-1
clone_size: NA
d_call: TRBD1
cdr3_aa: CASSQGVRYNEQFF
cdr3_nt: TGTGCCAGCAGCCAGGGGGTCCGCTACAATGAGCAGTTCTTC

v_call: TRBV5-1
j_call: TRBJ2-1
clone_size: NA
d_call: NA
cdr3_aa: CASKLSSAPYNEQFF
cdr3_nt: TGCGCCAGCAAACTTTCTAGCGCCCCTTACAATGAGCAGTTCTTC

v_call: TRBV19
j_call: TRBJ2-7
clone_size: NA
d_call: TRBD1
cdr3_aa: CASSTTGTGTYEQYF
cdr3_nt: TGTGCCAGTAGTACGACCGGGACAGGGACCTACGAGCAGTACTTC

v_call: TRBV30
j_call: TRBJ1-1
clone_size: NA
d_call: NA
cdr3_aa: CAWGGAKTEAFF
cdr3_nt: TGTGCCTGGGGGGGCGCGAAAACTGAAGCTTTCTTT

v_call: TRBV28
j_call: TRBJ2-2
clone_size: NA
d_call: TRBD2
cdr3_aa: CASRPPSGGTTGELFF
cdr3_nt: TGTGCCAGCAGGCCTCCTAGCGGGGGGACCACCGGGGAGCTGTTTTTT

v_call: TRBV5-4
j_call: TRBJ1-1
clone_size: NA
d_call: NA
cdr3_aa: CASSSPVQGNGGAFF
cdr3_nt: TGTGCCAGCAGTAGTCCAGTACAGGGCAACGGGGGAGCTTTCTTT